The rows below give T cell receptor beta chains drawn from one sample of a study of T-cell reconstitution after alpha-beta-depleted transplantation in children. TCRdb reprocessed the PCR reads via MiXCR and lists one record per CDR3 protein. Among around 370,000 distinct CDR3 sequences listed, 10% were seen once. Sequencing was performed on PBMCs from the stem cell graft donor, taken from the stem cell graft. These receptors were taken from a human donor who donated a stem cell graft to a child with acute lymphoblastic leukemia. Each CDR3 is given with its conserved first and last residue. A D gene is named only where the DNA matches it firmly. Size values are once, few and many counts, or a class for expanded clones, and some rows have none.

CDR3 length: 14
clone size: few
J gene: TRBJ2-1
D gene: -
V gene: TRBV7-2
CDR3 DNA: TGTGCCAGCAGCTTAGGGGACGAGGGCTATGAGCAGTTCTTC
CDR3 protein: CASSLGDEGYEQFF

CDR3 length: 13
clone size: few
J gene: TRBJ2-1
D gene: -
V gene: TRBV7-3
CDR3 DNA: TGTGCCAGCACCCTTAGAAGGGGAGATGAGCAGTTCTTC
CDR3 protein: CASTLRRGDEQFF

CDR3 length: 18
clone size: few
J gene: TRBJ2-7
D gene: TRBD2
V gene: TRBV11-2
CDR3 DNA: TGTGCCAGCAGCACTTGGGGGCCTAGCGGGGCCGCGGGATACGAGCAGTACTTC
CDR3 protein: CASSTWGPSGAAGYEQYF

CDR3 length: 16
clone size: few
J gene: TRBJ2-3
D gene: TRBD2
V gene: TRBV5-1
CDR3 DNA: TGCGCCAGCAGCTTGGCGCTAGCGGGAGAATTAGATACGCAGTATTTT
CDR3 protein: CASSLALAGELDTQYF

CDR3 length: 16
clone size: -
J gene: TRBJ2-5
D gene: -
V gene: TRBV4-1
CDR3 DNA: TGCGCCAGCAGCCAATTTGTCGGAGGCCTCGGGAAGACCCAGTACTTC
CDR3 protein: CASSQFVGGLGKTQYF

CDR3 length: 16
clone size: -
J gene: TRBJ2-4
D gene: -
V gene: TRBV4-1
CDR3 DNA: TGCGCCAGCAGCCAAGGGGTACCCCTAGCCAAAAACATTCAGTACTTC
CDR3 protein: CASSQGVPLAKNIQYF

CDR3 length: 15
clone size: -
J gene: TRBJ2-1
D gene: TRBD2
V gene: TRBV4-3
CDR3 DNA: TGCGCCAGCAGCCAAGGGCTAGCGGGAGCAAGGGAGCAGTTCTTC
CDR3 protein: CASSQGLAGAREQFF

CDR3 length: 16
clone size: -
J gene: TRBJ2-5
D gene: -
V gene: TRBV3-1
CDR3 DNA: TGTGCCAGCAGCCACCTCGGACAAGCCAAGGGAGAGACCCAGTACTTC
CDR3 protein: CASSHLGQAKGETQYF

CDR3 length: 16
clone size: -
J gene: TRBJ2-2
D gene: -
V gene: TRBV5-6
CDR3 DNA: TGTGCCAGCAGCCCGGCGGGGAGTTACGGCACCGGGGAGCTGTTTTTT
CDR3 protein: CASSPAGSYGTGELFF

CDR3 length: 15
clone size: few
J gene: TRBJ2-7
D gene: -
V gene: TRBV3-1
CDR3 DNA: TGTGCCAGCAGCCGCCCTCAAGATGGGGTCTACGAGCAGTACTTC
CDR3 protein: CASSRPQDGVYEQYF

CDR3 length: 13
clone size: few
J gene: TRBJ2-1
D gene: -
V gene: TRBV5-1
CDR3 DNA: TGCGCCAGCAGCACTCAATCTAACAATGAGCAGTTCTTC
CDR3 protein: CASSTQSNNEQFF

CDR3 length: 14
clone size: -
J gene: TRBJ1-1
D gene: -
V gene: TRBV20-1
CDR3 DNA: TGCAGTGCTAGACCATACGCCGGGAACACTGAAGCTTTCTTT
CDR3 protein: CSARPYAGNTEAFF

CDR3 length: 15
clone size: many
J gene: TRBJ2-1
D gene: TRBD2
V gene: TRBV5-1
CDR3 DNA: TGCGCCAGCTGCCCCCGGGAGGCCCCGAACAATGAGCAGTTCTTC
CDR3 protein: CASCPREAPNNEQFF

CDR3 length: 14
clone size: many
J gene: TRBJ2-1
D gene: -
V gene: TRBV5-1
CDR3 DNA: TGCGCCAGCAGCCCGTTAGGAGGGACCAATGAGCAGTTCTTC
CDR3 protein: CASSPLGGTNEQFF

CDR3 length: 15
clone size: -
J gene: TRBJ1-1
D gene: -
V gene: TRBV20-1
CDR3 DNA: TGCAGTGCTAGAGATTCCGTCCGGACTTTCACTGAAGCTTTCTTT
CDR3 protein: CSARDSVRTFTEAFF

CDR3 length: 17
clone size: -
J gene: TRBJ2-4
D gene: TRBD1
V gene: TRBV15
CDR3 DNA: TGTGCCACCAGCTTAACCCGGGACAGAGTAGCCAAAAACATTCAGTACTTC
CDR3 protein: CATSLTRDRVAKNIQYF

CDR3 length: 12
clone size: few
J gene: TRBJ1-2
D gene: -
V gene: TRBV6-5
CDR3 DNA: TGTGCCAGCAGTTCCCAGGCCCGGTCCTACACCTTC
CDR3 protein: CASSSQARSYTF

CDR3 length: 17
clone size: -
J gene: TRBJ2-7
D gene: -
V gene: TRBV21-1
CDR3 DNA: TGTGCCAGCAGCAAATCCACTATGGAGCGGGGACCCAGGGAGCAGTACTTC
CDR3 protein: CASSKSTMERGPREQYF

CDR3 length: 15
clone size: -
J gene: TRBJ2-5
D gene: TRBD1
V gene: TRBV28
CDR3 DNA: TGTGCCAGCAGTTTATCGCGACAGGGCCAAGAGACCCAGTACTTC
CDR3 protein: CASSLSRQGQETQYF

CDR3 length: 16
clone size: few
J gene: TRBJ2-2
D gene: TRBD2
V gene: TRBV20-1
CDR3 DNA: TGCAGTGCTAGGGGACTAGCGGGCGTGAACACCGGGGAGCTGTTTTTT
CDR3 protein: CSARGLAGVNTGELFF

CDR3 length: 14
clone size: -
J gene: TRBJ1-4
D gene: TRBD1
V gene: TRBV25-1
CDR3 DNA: TGTGCCAGCAATCCCGGGACAGGGTTTGAAAAACTGTTTTTT
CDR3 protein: CASNPGTGFEKLFF

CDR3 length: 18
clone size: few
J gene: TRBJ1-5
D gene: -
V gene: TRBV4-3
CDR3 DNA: TGCGCCAGCAGCCAAGATCCCCTACATTTGGGGGCCAATCAGCCCCAGCATTTT
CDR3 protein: CASSQDPLHLGANQPQHF

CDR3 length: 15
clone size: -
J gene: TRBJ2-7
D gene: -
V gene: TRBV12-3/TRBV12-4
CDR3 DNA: TGTGCCAGCAGTTTAGCCCAGACAGTCGGGAGCGAGCAGTACTTC
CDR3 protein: CASSLAQTVGSEQYF

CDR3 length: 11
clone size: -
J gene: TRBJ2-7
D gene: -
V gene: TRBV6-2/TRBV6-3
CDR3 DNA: TGTGCCAGCGGCAGGAATTACGAGCAGTACTTC
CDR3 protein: CASGRNYEQYF

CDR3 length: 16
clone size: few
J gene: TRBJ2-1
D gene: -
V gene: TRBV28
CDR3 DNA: TGTGCCAGCAGTCCATCAGGAGAGCAATCCTACAATGAGCAGTTCTTC
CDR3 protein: CASSPSGEQSYNEQFF

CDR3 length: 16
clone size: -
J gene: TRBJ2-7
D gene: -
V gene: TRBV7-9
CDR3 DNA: TGTGCCAGCAGCCCAAAACGGGCAGGTTCAGGCTACGAGCAGTACTTC
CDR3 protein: CASSPKRAGSGYEQYF

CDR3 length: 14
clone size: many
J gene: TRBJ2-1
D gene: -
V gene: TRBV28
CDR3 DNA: TGTGCCAGCAGTTTGAGGGAGGTCTACAATGAGCAGTTCTTC
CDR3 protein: CASSLREVYNEQFF

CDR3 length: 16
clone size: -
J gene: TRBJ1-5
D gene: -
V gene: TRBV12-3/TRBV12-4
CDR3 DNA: TGTGCCAGCAGTTTAGGGGACGGACCTCTCAATCAGCCCCAGCATTTT
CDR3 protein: CASSLGDGPLNQPQHF

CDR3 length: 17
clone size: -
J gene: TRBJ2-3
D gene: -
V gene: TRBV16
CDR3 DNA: TGTGCCAGCAGCCAATCGGGGGTTCCCCCAAGCACAGATACGCAGTATTTT
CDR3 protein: CASSQSGVPPSTDTQYF